This T cell receptor beta chain was recorded in a study of siplizumab effects on memory and regulatory T cells. General observations from the study: Sequences below about 10^-5 frequency were poorly captured, and few alloreactive clones mapped to unstimulated subsets.

The CDR3 is 10 amino acids. CDR1 and CDR2 from the germline V gene are MNHEY and SVGAGI. With 11 bases removed from V and 6 bases from J, the gap between germline ends came to 10 bases. Worth noting for this clone: Antigen unknown.

Sequenced by immunoSEQ multiplex PCR; TCRdb stores in-frame clones only, minus some. The sample yields roughly 70,000 clones, 90% to 95% seen once. This chain connects TRBV6-5 to TRBJ1-1, with unresolved D. This TCR was sampled from a human donor in good health. The sample was CD8+ T cells sorted from blood. CDR3 protein: CASFAAEAFF. The DNA of the CDR3 is TGTGCCTCGTTCGCGGCTGAAGCTTTCTTT.